The clone carrying this TCR beta chain was counted only a few times. This record comes from a study of identical twins. TCRdb used MiXCR to reprocess the 5' RACE reads, holding one entry per CDR3 protein. The sample yields about 240,000 distinct CDR3 sequences, about 12% seen once. V lost 1 base, J lost 8 bases, and 5 bases lay in between. Germline values: CDR1 KGHDR, CDR2 SFDVKD. The CDR3 has 12 residues. These data were likewise used in another study, on yellow fever vaccine responses in identical twins.

Sequenced: memory (CD45RO+) T cells sorted from blood. The origin of this receptor is a woman aged 18-30 years in good health. The V and J genes are TRBV24-1 and TRBJ2-1; no firm D call. CDR3 protein: CATSDFNDEQFF. The DNA for the CDR3 is TGTGCCACCAGTGATTTCAACGATGAGCAGTTCTTC.